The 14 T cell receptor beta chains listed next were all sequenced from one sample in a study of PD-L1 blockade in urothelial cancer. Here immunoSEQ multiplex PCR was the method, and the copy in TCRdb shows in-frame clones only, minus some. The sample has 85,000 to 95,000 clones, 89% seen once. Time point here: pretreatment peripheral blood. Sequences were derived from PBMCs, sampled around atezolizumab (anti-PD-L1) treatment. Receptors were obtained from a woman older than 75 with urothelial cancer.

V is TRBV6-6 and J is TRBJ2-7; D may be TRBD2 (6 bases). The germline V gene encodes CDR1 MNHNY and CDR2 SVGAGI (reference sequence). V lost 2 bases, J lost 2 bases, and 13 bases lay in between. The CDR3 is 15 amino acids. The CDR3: CASSYGAGGTYEQYF. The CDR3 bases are TGTGCCAGCAGTTACGGGGCTGGAGGGACCTACGAGCAGTACTTC.

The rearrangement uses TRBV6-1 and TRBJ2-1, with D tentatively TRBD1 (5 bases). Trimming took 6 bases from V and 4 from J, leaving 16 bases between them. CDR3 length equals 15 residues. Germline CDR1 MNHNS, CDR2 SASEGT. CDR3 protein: CASRARQGSYNEQFF. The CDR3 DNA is TGTGCCAGCAGGGCGAGGCAGGGTTCTTACAATGAGCAGTTCTTC.

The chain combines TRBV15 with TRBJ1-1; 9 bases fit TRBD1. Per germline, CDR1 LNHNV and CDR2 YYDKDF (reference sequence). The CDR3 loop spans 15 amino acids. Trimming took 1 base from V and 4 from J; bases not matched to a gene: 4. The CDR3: CATSRAWTGVTEAFF. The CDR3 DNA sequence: TGTGCCACCAGCAGAGCTTGGACAGGGGTCACTGAAGCTTTCTTT.

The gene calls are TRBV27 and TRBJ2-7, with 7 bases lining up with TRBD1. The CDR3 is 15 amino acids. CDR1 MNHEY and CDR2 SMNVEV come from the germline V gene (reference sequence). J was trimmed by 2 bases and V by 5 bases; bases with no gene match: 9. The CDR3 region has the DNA TGTGCCAGCAGTCCGATCGTGGGACAGACCTACGAGCAGTACTTC. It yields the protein CASSPIVGQTYEQYF.

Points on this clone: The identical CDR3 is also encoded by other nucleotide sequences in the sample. CDR3 sequence reads: CSALSYEQYF. The DNA for the CDR3 is TGCAGTGCTCTTTCGTACGAGCAGTACTTC. The chain has TRBV20-1 and TRBJ2-7; no definite D call. Germline V CDR1 and CDR2: DFQATT, SNEGSKA (reference sequence). V dropped 5 bases and J dropped 4 bases, with 6 bases sitting between them. There are 10 residues in the CDR3.

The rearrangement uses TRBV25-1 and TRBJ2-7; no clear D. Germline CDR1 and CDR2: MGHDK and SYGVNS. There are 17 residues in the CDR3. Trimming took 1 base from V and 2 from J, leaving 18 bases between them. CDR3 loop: CASSELVAGQHTYEQYF. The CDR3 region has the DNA TGTGCCAGCAGTGAATTGGTTGCAGGCCAGCATACCTACGAGCAGTACTTC.

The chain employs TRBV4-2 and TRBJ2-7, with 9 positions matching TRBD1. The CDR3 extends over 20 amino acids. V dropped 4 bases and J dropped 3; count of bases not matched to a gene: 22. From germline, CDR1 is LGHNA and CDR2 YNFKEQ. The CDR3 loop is CASSLPRPPGQGYSYYEQYF. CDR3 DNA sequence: TGTGCCAGCAGCCTCCCCCGGCCCCCGGGACAGGGTTACTCTTACTACGAGCAGTACTTC.

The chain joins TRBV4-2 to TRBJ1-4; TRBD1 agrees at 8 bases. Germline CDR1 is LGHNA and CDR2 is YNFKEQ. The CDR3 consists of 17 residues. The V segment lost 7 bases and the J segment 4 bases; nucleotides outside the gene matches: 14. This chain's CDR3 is CASTRDADRGRNEKLFF. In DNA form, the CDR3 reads TGTGCCAGCACCCGTGATGCAGACAGGGGTCGTAATGAAAAACTGTTTTTT.

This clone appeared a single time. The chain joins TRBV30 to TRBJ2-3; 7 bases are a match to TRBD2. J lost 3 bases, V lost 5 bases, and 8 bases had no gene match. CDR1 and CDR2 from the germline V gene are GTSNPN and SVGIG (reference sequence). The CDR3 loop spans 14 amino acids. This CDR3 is CAWALGLPTDTQYF. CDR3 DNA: TGTGCCTGGGCCCTGGGACTACCTACAGATACGCAGTATTTT.

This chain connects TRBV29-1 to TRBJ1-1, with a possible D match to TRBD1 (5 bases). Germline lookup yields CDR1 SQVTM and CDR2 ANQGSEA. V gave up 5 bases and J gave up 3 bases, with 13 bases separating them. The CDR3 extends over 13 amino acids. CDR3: CSVRPGGDTEAFF. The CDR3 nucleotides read TGCAGCGTTAGGCCCGGAGGGGACACTGAAGCTTTCTTT.

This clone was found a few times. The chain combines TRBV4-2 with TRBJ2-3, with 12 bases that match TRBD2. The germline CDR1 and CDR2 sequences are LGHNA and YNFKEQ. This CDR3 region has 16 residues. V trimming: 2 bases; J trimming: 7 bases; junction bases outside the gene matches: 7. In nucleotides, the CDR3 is TGTGCCAGCAGCCAACCTAGCGGGAGGGCTTCAAATACGCAGTATTTT. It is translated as CASSQPSGRASNTQYF.

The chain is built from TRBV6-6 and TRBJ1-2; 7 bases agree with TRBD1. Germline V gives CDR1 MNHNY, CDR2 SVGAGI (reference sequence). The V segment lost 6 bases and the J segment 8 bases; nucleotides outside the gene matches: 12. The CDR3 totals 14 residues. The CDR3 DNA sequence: TGTGCCAGCAGCGCCCCGGGACAGCCGGGAGGCTACACCTTC. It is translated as CASSAPGQPGGYTF.

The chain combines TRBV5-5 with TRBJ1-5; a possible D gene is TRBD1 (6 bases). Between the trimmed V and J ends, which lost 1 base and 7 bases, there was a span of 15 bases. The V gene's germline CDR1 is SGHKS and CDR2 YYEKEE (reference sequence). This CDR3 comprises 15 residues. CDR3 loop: CASSLWMGAGQPQHF. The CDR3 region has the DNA TGTGCCAGCAGCTTGTGGATGGGGGCAGGGCAGCCCCAGCATTTT.

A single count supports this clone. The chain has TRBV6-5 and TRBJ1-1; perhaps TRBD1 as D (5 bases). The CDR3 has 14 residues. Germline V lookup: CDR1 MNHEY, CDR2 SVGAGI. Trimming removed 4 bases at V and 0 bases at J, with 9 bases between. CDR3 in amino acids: CASSFRGLNTEAFF. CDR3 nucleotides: TGTGCCAGCAGTTTTAGGGGCTTGAACACTGAAGCTTTCTTT.